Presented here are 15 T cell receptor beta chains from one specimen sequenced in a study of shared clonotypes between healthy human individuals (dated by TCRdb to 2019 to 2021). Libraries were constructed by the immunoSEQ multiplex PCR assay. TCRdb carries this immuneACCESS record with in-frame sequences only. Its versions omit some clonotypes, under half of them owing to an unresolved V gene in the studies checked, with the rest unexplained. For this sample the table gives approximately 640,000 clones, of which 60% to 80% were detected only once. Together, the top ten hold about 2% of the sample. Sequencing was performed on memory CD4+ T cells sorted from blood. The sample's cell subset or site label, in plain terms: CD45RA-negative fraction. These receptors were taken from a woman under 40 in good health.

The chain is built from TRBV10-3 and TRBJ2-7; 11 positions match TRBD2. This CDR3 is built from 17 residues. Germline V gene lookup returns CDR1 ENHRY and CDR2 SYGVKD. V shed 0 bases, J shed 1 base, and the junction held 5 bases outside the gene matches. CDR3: CAISESTGLADSYEQYF. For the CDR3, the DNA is TGTGCCATCAGTGAGTCCACGGGACTAGCGGATTCCTACGAGCAGTACTTC.

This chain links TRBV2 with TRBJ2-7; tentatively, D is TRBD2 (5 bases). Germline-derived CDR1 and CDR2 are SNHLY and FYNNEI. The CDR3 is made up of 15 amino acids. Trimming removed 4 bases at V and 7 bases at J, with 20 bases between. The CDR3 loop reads CASSVQRSGRGEQYF. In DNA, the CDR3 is TGTGCCAGCAGTGTACAGCGGTCCGGACGAGGAGAGCAGTACTTC.

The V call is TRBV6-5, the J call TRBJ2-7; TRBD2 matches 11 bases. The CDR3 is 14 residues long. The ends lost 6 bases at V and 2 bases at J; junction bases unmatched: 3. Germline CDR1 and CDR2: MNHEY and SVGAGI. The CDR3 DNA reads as TGTGCCAGCAGCCCGGGACTAGCGGCCTACGAGCAGTACTTC. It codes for CASSPGLAAYEQYF.

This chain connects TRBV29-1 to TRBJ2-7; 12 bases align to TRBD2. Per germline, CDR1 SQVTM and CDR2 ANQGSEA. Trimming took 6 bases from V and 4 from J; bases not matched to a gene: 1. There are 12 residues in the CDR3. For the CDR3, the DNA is TGCAGCGTGACTAGCGGGAGTTACGAGCAGTACTTC. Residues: CSVTSGSYEQYF.

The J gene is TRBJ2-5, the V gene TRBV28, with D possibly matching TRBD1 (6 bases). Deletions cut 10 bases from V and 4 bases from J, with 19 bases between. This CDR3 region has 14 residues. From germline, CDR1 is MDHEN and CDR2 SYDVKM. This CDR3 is CATHIWGQRETQYF. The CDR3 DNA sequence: TGTGCCACCCATATTTGGGGGCAAAGAGAGACCCAGTACTTC.

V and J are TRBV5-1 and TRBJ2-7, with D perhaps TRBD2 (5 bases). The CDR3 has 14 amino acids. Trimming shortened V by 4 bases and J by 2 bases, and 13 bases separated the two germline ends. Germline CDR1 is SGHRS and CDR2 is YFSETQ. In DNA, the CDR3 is TGCGCCAGCAGCCCCGCAACTAGTCCCTACGAGCAGTACTTC. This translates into CASSPATSPYEQYF.

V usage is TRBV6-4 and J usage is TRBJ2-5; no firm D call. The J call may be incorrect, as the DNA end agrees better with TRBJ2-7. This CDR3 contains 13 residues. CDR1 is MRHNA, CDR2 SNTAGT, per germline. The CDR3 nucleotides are TGTGCCAGCAGCCAGGACCGAGTCTACGAGCAGTACTTC. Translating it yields CASSQDRVYEQYF.

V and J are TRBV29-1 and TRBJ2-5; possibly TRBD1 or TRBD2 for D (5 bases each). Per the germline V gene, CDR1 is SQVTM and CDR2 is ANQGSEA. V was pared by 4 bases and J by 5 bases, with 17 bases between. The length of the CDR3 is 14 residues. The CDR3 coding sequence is TGCAGCGTTGGTGATGGGACCGGCGTGGAGACCCAGTACTTC. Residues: CSVGDGTGVETQYF.

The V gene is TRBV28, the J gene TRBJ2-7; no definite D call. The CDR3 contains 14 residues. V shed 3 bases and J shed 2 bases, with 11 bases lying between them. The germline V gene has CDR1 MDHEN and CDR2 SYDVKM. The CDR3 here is CASSLVGVTYEQYF. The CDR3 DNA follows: TGTGCCAGCAGTTTGGTTGGGGTCACCTACGAGCAGTACTTC.

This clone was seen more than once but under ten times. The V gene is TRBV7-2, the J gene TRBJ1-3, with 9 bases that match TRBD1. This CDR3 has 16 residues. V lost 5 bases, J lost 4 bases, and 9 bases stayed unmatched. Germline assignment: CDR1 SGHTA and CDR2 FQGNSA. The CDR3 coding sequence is TGTGCCAGCAGCCCCCCACAGGGGGCTCCCGGAAACACCATATATTTT. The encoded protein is CASSPPQGAPGNTIYF.

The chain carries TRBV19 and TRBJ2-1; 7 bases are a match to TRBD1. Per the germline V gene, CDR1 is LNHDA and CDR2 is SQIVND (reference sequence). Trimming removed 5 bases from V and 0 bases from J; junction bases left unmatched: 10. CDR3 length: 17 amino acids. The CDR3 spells CASSAGPTGFSYNEQFF. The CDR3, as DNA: TGTGCCAGTAGTGCCGGCCCGACAGGGTTCTCCTACAATGAGCAGTTCTTC.

This CDR3 is CASIGGAGEKLFF. The CDR3 DNA reads TGTGCCAGCATAGGGGGGGCAGGTGAAAAACTGTTTTTT. This chain uses TRBV7-9 with TRBJ1-4; TRBD1 might be the D (6 bases). The CDR3 loop spans 13 amino acids. V was pared by 7 bases and J by 7 bases, with 13 bases between. Looked up from germline, CDR1 is SEHNR and CDR2 is FQNEAQ (reference sequence).

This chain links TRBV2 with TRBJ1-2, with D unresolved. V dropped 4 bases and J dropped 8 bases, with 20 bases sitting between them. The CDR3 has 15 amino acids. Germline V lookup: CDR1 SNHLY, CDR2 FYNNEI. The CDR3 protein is CASSGHDTVPGGYTF. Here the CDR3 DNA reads TGTGCCAGCAGTGGGCATGACACTGTGCCGGGAGGCTACACCTTC.

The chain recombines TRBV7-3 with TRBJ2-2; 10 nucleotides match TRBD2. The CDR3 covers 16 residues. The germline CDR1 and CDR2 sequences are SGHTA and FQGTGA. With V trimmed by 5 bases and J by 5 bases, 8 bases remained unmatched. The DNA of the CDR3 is TGTGCCAGCAGCGCCCTAGCGGGAGCAGGGACCGGGGAGCTGTTTTTT. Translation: CASSALAGAGTGELFF.

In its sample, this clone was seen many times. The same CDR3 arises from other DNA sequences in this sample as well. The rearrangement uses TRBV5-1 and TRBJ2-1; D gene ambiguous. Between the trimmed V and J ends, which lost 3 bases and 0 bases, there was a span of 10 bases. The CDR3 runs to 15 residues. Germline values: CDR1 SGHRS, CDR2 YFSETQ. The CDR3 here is CASSSDLSSYNEQFF. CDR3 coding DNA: TGCGCCAGCAGCTCTGACTTAAGCTCCTACAATGAGCAGTTCTTC.